One TCR beta chain is described in this entry. The data stem from a study of blood T cell repertoires in COVID-19. Produced via immunoSEQ multiplex PCR; TCRdb's table is partial and in-frame only. The table lists about 280,000 clones, 88% of them singletons. Per germline, CDR1 SGHAT and CDR2 FQNNGV. V was shortened by 1 base and J by 10 bases, with 16 bases between the two germline ends. This CDR3 is 14 amino acids long. This TCR derives from a woman aged 55-75 years in a cohort exposed to, infected with or recovered from COVID-19 (not recorded which). The chain recombines TRBV11-2 with TRBJ1-1, with no clear D. The specimen was PBMCs or T cells enriched from blood (not recorded which). Written as DNA, the CDR3 is TGTGCCAGCAGCTTAGGAGGGTCAACGGGGTTAGCTTTCTTT. Its protein is CASSLGGSTGLAFF.